This TCR beta chain was sequenced for a study of graft-versus-host responses after intestinal transplantation (dated by TCRdb to 2020 to 2022). Turning to the overall study: The transplants that recipients got were multivisceral, liver-intestinal, or isolated intestinal. Rather than going through the commercial service, samples from a few later patients were sequenced in-house on an Illumina MiSeq and processed with MiXCR. After intestinal transplantation, graft-versus-host and host-versus-graft alloreactive T cell clones were followed in the graft, circulation and bone marrow using bulk TCR-beta CDR3 sequencing. A peak of at least 4% donor T cells among recipient peripheral blood mononuclear cells was the definition used for donor T cell macrochimerism. Alloreactive clones were identified by sequencing pre-transplant mixed lymphocyte reaction products and comparing them with unstimulated pre-transplant donor and recipient T cells. The cohort enrolled 20 to 30 intestinal transplant recipients, one of whom was a retransplant, and 3 patients without pretransplant specimens were excluded. Anti-thymocyte globulin induction was given to all recipients, followed by maintenance tacrolimus and steroids for roughly 3 years. What the study reported, not specific to this receptor: Early after transplant, peak levels of circulating GvH clones were found to be associated with declines in HvG clones. GvH clones were found in recipient bone marrow, and some of the GvH clones appeared earlier in ileal mucosa or blood, which is consistent with an intestinal mucosal origin. In patients with donor T cell macrochimerism, the allografts had high GvH to HvG T cell clonal ratios. The conclusions were limited by the relatively low number and heterogeneity of the intestinal transplant patients.

Relative to germline, V is 0 bases shorter and J is 5 bases shorter, with 12 bases between their ends. CDR1 SGHNT and CDR2 YYREEE were looked up in the germline V gene (reference sequence). From its cysteine to its phenylalanine, the CDR3 spans 15 amino acids. CDR3 DNA is the only sequence kept; it has 45 bases, read in frame from the first base. The library was generated by the immunoSEQ multiplex PCR assay. For most patients, genomic DNA was isolated with the Qiagen DNeasy Blood and Tissue Kit and sent frozen to Adaptive Biotechnologies for TCR sequencing. High-throughput TCR-beta CDR3 sequencing of genomic DNA from most patients was performed by Adaptive Biotechnologies. In the authors' own workflow: Adaptive's ImmunoSEQ software supplied the TCR sequencing data for 15 to 20 patients, while MiXCR and VDJtools were used to process a few other patients. To correct CD4 versus CD8 sorting errors, sequences present in both subsets at a frequency ratio below 5:1 were removed. Because the origin of CDR3 nucleotide sequences shared between donor and recipient could not be assigned, those sequences were removed. Alloreactive clones required at least 2-fold expansion over unstimulated cells and minimum CFSE-low frequency of 0.002% (template counts) or 0.001% (read counts). Mappable clones were those detected in sequenced pre-transplant spleen, lymph node, or MLR CFSE-low populations of the donor or recipient. The cumulative frequency of alloreactive clones was calculated as a percentage of all sequences, weighted by copy number. TCRdb holds this immuneACCESS table with in-frame rearrangements only. Some clones are missing; in checked studies, unresolved V genes explain under half, and the rest has no known cause. That table is the source of V, J and clone size, and D and trimming were worked out from the DNA. Here the sample has roughly 100,000 clones; roughly 93% occur a single time. Under 1.5% of the sample is held by the ten biggest clonotypes.

This specimen's time point label, interpreted: cells obtained before transplantation from donor or recipient. CD3+CD4+ and CD3+CD8+ populations were FACS-sorted from unstimulated pre-transplant donor and recipient cells taken from spleen or lymph nodes. Regarding this clone: Its recognized antigen is unknown. Base-call qualities are not available, and no considerably larger clone is one nucleotide away.

The sequenced sample was unstimulated CD8+ T cells sorted from spleen or lymph node cells, obtained before intestinal transplant. The chain was built from TRBV5-4 and TRBJ2-1; TRBD1 might be the D gene, on 6 matching bases. The sequence came from a human donor who received an intestinal transplant. The CDR3 protein: CASSLDVGANNEQFF. The bases read TGTGCCAGCAGCTTGGATGTGGGGGCGAACAATGAGCAGTTCTTC.